The 21 T cell receptor beta chains listed next were all sequenced from one sample in a study of T cells in localized non-small cell lung cancer. Profiling relied on immunoSEQ multiplex PCR, and the TCRdb table lists in-frame clones only, not all of them. The repertoire consists of about 31,000 clones, with roughly 86% occurring once and the leading ten covering under 5.5%. This sample comprised peripheral blood mononuclear cells, obtained before any cancer treatment. Every receptor here comes from a woman aged 35 to 69 with stage III lung adenocarcinoma.

CDR3 in amino acids: CASSPGVAGLSEQFF. The DNA for the CDR3 is TGTGCCAGCTCACCAGGGGTAGCGGGGCTCTCCGAGCAGTTCTTC. The chain carries TRBV18 and TRBJ2-1; 8 nucleotides agree with TRBD2. The germline CDR1 and CDR2 sequences are KGHSH and LQKENI. The CDR3 loop spans 15 amino acids. The trim removed 2 bases at V and 10 bases at J, leaving 10 bases unmatched.

The rearrangement joins TRBV6-6 to TRBJ2-4; the match to TRBD1 covers 9 bases. Germline V gives CDR1 MNHNY, CDR2 SVGAGI (reference sequence). V gave up 6 bases and J gave up 8 bases; unmatched junction bases: 8. There are 14 residues in the CDR3. CDR3 protein: CASRTTGGAYIQYF. Written as DNA, the CDR3 is TGTGCCAGCAGGACAACAGGGGGCGCGTACATTCAGTACTTC.

The CDR3 sequence is CASSHGGTVYTGELFF. Here the CDR3 DNA reads TGTGCCAGCAGCCATGGCGGGACAGTATACACCGGGGAGCTGTTTTTT. The V call is TRBV5-5, the J call TRBJ2-2; tentative D call: TRBD1 (7 bases). V gave up 4 bases and J gave up 3 bases, with 16 bases separating them. The CDR3 has 16 residues. Germline V lookup: CDR1 SGHKS, CDR2 YYEKEE (reference sequence).

CDR3 protein: CASYRDNEQFF. The CDR3 region has the DNA TGTGCCAGCTACAGGGACAATGAGCAGTTCTTC. The chain recombines TRBV6-5 with TRBJ2-1, with TRBD1 as a possible D gene (6 bases). Deletions cut 8 bases from V and 5 bases from J, with 7 bases between. Germline values: CDR1 MNHEY, CDR2 SVGAGI. This CDR3 has 11 residues.

V and J are TRBV7-6 and TRBJ1-1; unclear D gene. The CDR3 has 14 residues. Trimming took off 5 bases at V and 0 bases at J, with 10 bases between the two ends. CDR1 and CDR2 (germline): SGHVS, FNYEAQ. The CDR3 spells CASSQEGLNTEAFF. The CDR3, as DNA: TGTGCCAGCAGCCAAGAGGGCCTGAACACTGAAGCTTTCTTT.

This chain connects TRBV7-6 to TRBJ2-5; TRBD2 agrees at 11 bases. The CDR3 sequence is 17 residues long. The germline V gene encodes CDR1 SGHVS and CDR2 FNYEAQ. Trimming removed 1 base from V and 3 bases from J; junction bases left unmatched: 7. The CDR3 DNA sequence: TGTGCCAGCAGCTTAGGGGGACTAGCGGTATGGAAAGAGACCCAGTACTTC. Protein: CASSLGGLAVWKETQYF.

The J gene is TRBJ2-2, the V gene TRBV11-1, with D perhaps TRBD2 (5 bases). The germline V and J ends were trimmed by 3 bases and 4 bases, with 12 bases remaining between them. CDR3 length: 15 residues. Looked up from germline, CDR1 is SGHAT and CDR2 is FQDESV (reference sequence). The CDR3 spells CASSFFTRPTGELFF. CDR3 DNA sequence: TGTGCCAGCAGCTTTTTCACTAGACCCACCGGGGAGCTGTTTTTT.

J is TRBJ1-1 and V is TRBV27; D not certain. This CDR3 is built from 14 residues. Trimming stripped 6 bases from V and 0 bases from J, with 11 bases between. Germline V lookup: CDR1 MNHEY, CDR2 SMNVEV (reference sequence). CDR3 DNA sequence: TGTGCCAGCAGACCCAGGAACCTGAACACTGAAGCTTTCTTT. Protein product: CASRPRNLNTEAFF.

The J gene is TRBJ2-2, the V gene TRBV27; 9 bases are a match to TRBD2. CDR3 length: 15 residues. V shed 6 bases and J 4 bases; nucleotides not matched to a gene: 6. From germline, CDR1 is MNHEY and CDR2 SMNVEV (reference sequence). This chain's CDR3 is CASRFSGSITGELFF. DNA of the CDR3: TGTGCCAGCAGGTTTAGCGGGAGCATCACCGGGGAGCTGTTTTTT.

J is TRBJ1-2 and V is TRBV7-9; D is undetermined. V was clipped by 1 base and J by 5 bases, with 11 bases between them. This CDR3 has 14 amino acids. Germline V gene sequence: CDR1 SEHNR, CDR2 FQNEAQ (reference sequence). CDR3 sequence reads: CASSLEVSQYGYTF. In DNA, the CDR3 is TGTGCCAGCAGCTTAGAGGTCAGCCAATATGGCTACACCTTC.

The V and J genes are TRBV4-1 and TRBJ2-1; 10 bases are a match to TRBD1. CDR3 length: 17 amino acids. Germline V CDR1 and CDR2: MGHRA, YSYEKL. J was trimmed by 6 bases and V by 3 bases; bases with no gene match: 11. The CDR3: CASSHRAPGQGSNEQFF. CDR3 coding DNA: TGCGCCAGCAGCCATCGCGCACCGGGACAGGGGTCCAATGAGCAGTTCTTC.

Details on this clone: Other nucleotide sequences in the sample specify the same CDR3. In nucleotides, the CDR3 is TGTGCCAGCAGCCATGGACCGACCTATGGCTACACCTTC. Translating it yields CASSHGPTYGYTF. The genes are TRBV14 and TRBJ1-2; D is undetermined. V was trimmed by 3 bases and J by 4 bases, leaving 9 bases between them. The CDR3 sequence is 13 residues long. In germline, CDR1 is SGHDN, CDR2 FVKESK.

V and J are TRBV19 and TRBJ1-5; a weak D match, TRBD1 (6 bases). V was shortened by 10 bases and J by 6 bases, with 31 bases between the two germline ends. The germline V gene encodes CDR1 LNHDA and CDR2 SQIVND (reference sequence). There are 18 residues in the CDR3. The CDR3 loop reads CATTPDRPGGHGGQPQHF. For the CDR3, the DNA is TGTGCCACCACACCCGACCGTCCGGGGGGGCATGGGGGTCAGCCCCAGCATTTT.

J is TRBJ1-3 and V is TRBV15; 10 positions match TRBD1. This CDR3 contains 17 residues. V gave up 1 base and J gave up 4 bases; unmatched junction bases: 7. Per the germline V gene, CDR1 is LNHNV and CDR2 is YYDKDF (reference sequence). CDR3 region: CATSRVAGTGDGNTIYF. For the CDR3, the DNA is TGTGCCACCAGCAGAGTGGCCGGGACAGGGGACGGAAACACCATATATTTT.

The chain carries TRBV7-2 and TRBJ1-2; weak D call: TRBD1 (5 bases). Looked up from germline, CDR1 is SGHTA and CDR2 is FQGNSA. The V gene lost 5 bases and the J gene lost 2 bases, with 18 bases spanning the gap. The CDR3 has 16 amino acids. The CDR3: CASSATTGTPNYGYTF. The DNA of the CDR3 is TGTGCCAGCAGCGCGACCACCGGGACCCCCAACTATGGCTACACCTTC.

This chain uses TRBV18 with TRBJ2-5, with unresolved D. CDR3 length equals 13 residues. Germline V gene data show CDR1 as KGHSH and CDR2 as LQKENI. V was clipped by 3 bases and J by 1 base, with 6 bases between them. This CDR3 is CASSPYGQETQYF. CDR3 sequence (DNA): TGTGCCAGCTCACCGTACGGCCAAGAGACCCAGTACTTC. Using reference TRBV18 and TRBJ2-5 for the parts outside the CDR3, the full variable domain is NAGVMQNPRHLVRRRGQEARLRCSPMKGHSHVYWYRQLPEEGLKFMVYLQKENIIDESGMPKERFSAEFPKEGPSILRIQQVVRGDSAAYFCASSPYGQETQYFGPGTRLLVL.

The chain combines TRBV7-2 with TRBJ2-7, with 10 bases matching TRBD2. Per the germline V gene, CDR1 is SGHTA and CDR2 is FQGNSA. The CDR3 is made up of 15 amino acids. Trimming took 5 bases from V and 2 from J; bases not matched to a gene: 6. The CDR3 DNA reads TGTGCCAGCAGCCCCGTTCTAGCGGGGGCCTACGAGCAGTACTTC. Residues: CASSPVLAGAYEQYF.

This clone was observed a single time. The CDR3 sequence: CASSYNRRGEQYF. CDR3 DNA: TGTGCCAGCAGTTACAACAGAAGGGGCGAGCAGTACTTC. The chain combines TRBV6-5 with TRBJ2-7, with a tentative D call TRBD1 (5 bases). Deletions cut 2 bases from V and 6 bases from J, with 11 bases between. CDR1 MNHEY and CDR2 SVGAGI come from the germline V gene. The CDR3 is 13 amino acids.

This clone was picked up one time. The sample carries other DNA sequences with the same CDR3. This chain links TRBV15 with TRBJ2-1, with 12 nucleotides matching TRBD2. CDR3 size: 18 residues. Germline lookup yields CDR1 LNHNV and CDR2 YYDKDF (reference sequence). J was trimmed by 4 bases and V by 0 bases; bases with no gene match: 7. In DNA form, the CDR3 reads TGTGCCACCAGCAGAGATCTAGCGGGGGGGTCGGGTTACAATGAGCAGTTCTTC. Its translation: CATSRDLAGGSGYNEQFF.

The J gene is TRBJ1-4, the V gene TRBV9, with 7 bases identical to TRBD1. J gave up 8 bases and V 2 bases, and 9 bases lay outside the gene matches. The CDR3 consists of 15 residues. The germline V gene encodes CDR1 SGDLS and CDR2 YYNGEE. CDR3 bases: TGTGCCAGCAGCGTGGCCGGGACAGCCGGCGAAAAACTGTTTTTT. Translation gives CASSVAGTAGEKLFF. The variable domain in full, with the rest retrieved from reference TRBV9 and TRBJ1-4, is DSGVTQTPKHLITATGQRVTLRCSPRSGDLSVYWYQQSLDQGLQFLIQYYNGEERAKGNILERFSAQQFPDLHSELNLSSLELGDSALYFCASSVAGTAGEKLFFGSGTQLSVL.

The chain has TRBV6-5 and TRBJ2-3; D unclear. The germline gives CDR1 MNHEY, CDR2 SVGAGI. Trimming removed 1 base at V and 0 bases at J, with 8 bases between. This CDR3 is 15 amino acids long. The CDR3 is CASSYFFDSTDTQYF. The CDR3 DNA is TGTGCCAGCAGTTACTTTTTCGACAGCACAGATACGCAGTATTTT.